The TCR beta chain under discussion was sequenced for a study of T-cell reconstitution after alpha-beta-depleted transplantation in children. Germline-derived CDR1 and CDR2 are SGHRS and YFSETQ. V lost 4 bases and J 0 bases, leaving 17 bases between the germline ends. The CDR3 has 16 residues. Comments on this clonotype: Its specificity is unknown.

Study findings and constraints: It was reported that alpha-beta T cells came from several hundred expanded graft clones (about two months after transplant). It was newly produced T cells that mostly accounted for T-cell counts and diversity one year after transplant. For some patients, TCRbeta diversity was high at day 60 because of recipient T cells and thymic progenitors that survived.

Preparation of the TCRbeta library was carried out with unique molecular identifiers. TCRdb independently ran MiXCR on the PCR reads; one entry per CDR3 protein. The sample holds some 830,000 distinct CDR3 sequences; 15% to 20% are singletons and the top ten take around 5.3%. This TCR was recovered from a male patient aged 10 to 17 who had a stem cell transplant for acute lymphoblastic leukemia, so the T cells may come from the graft donor. The rearrangement joins TRBV5-1 to TRBJ2-7; D is undetermined. This material consisted of PBMCs, mostly from graft donor cells, taken 360 days after TCRalphabeta/CD19-depleted stem cell transplant. CDR3 protein: CASSTAQARSSYEQYF. As DNA, the CDR3 is TGCGCCAGCAGCACTGCCCAGGCACGTTCCTCCTACGAGCAGTACTTC.